The 7 T cell receptor beta chains listed next were all sequenced from one sample in a study of CD8+CD57+ T cells in acquired aplastic anemia. CDR3 and TCR beta VDJ profiling relied on genomic DNA as the template. TCRdb passed the reads through MiXCR, listing each CDR3 protein once. This table has roughly 190,000 distinct CDR3 sequences, 48% appearing once. By flow cytometry, patients selected for sequencing had shown an expansion of CD8+CD57+ cells. The sequenced sample was sorted CD4+, CD8+, or CD8+CD57+ T cells (not recorded which) from PBMCs. These receptors were collected from a human donor with aplastic anemia.

This chain joins TRBV5-1 and TRBJ1-1, with no clear D. The CDR3 sequence is 16 residues long. Trimming removed 3 bases from V and 0 bases from J, with 15 bases in between. CDR1 is SGHRS, CDR2 YFSETQ, per germline. The CDR3 loop is CASSSRGDSMNTEAFF. The CDR3 DNA sequence: TGCGCCAGCAGCTCTCGGGGAGATTCCATGAACACTGAAGCTTTCTTT.

The chain uses TRBV24-1 and TRBJ2-7; D is undetermined. Trimming cost V 4 bases and J 3 bases, with 18 bases left between them. The germline V gene has CDR1 KGHDR and CDR2 SFDVKD. This CDR3 spans 16 amino acids. The CDR3 here is CATSDPGGANSYEQYF. Written as DNA, the CDR3 is TGTGCCACCAGTGACCCCGGTGGAGCAAACAGCTACGAGCAGTACTTC.

This clonotype was recorded once. The chain combines TRBV5-1 with TRBJ1-6; TRBD1 matches 8 bases. The germline V gene encodes CDR1 SGHRS and CDR2 YFSETQ. The V and J ends lost 5 bases and 15 bases, in that order; junction bases with no gene match: 16. The CDR3 spans 15 residues. The CDR3 region is CASRSTRTGQGRLHF. DNA for the CDR3: TGCGCCAGCAGATCGACCCGAACAGGACAGGGTCGCCTCCACTTT.

The genes are TRBV5-6 and TRBJ1-6; D call uncertain. The CDR3 has 12 amino acids. CDR1 is SGHDT and CDR2 is YYEEEE in the germline V gene. V lost 2 bases and J lost 17, with 14 bases in between. The chain's CDR3 is CASSFTEGNFHF. The CDR3 bases are TGTGCCAGCAGCTTTACAGAAGGGAACTTCCACTTT.

V gene TRBV7-9 combines with J gene TRBJ2-7; perhaps TRBD2 as D (6 bases). V shed 5 bases and J shed 13 bases, with 12 bases lying between them. Germline values: CDR1 SEHNR, CDR2 FQNEAQ (reference sequence). The CDR3 contains 10 residues. The CDR3 loop is CASSPGTGYF. Here the CDR3 DNA reads TGTGCCAGCAGCCCCGGGACTGGTTACTTC.

CDR3 region: CASSIWGTGELFF. DNA for the CDR3: TGTGCCAGTAGTATTTGGGGTACCGGGGAGCTGTTTTTT. The chain has TRBV19 and TRBJ2-2; D unclear. The germline V and J ends were trimmed by 3 bases and 5 bases, with 7 bases remaining between them. In germline, CDR1 is LNHDA, CDR2 SQIVND (reference sequence). This CDR3 is built from 13 residues.

This clonotype was detected only a few times. The rearrangement links TRBV18 to TRBJ2-3; TRBD2 matches 10 bases. Germline-derived CDR1 and CDR2 are KGHSH and LQKENI. V shed 3 bases, J shed 3 bases, and the junction held 6 bases outside the gene matches. The CDR3 sequence is 16 residues long. This CDR3 reads CASSPKRAGGTDTQYF. The CDR3 region has the DNA TGTGCCAGCTCACCGAAGAGAGCGGGAGGGACAGATACGCAGTATTTT.